A single sample is the source of the 27 T cell receptor beta chains below, sequenced in a study of cytomegalovirus exposure and HLA in healthy donors. Researchers ran the PCR with 60 Vbeta and 13 Jbeta primers. Clones were sequenced by immunoSEQ multiplex PCR, and TCRdb holds only the in-frame ones, with some missing. The sample gives roughly 81,000 clones, around four fifths of which show up once; roughly 1.9% is in the top ten. Sequencing used PBMCs. The receptors stem from a boy younger than 18 in good health and CMV-seronegative.

A word on this clone: At the DNA level, this CDR3 is encoded by other sequences in the same sample as well. This chain connects TRBV4-3 to TRBJ1-2, with 8 bases fitting TRBD1. V gave up 2 bases and J gave up 5 bases; unmatched junction bases: 10. The CDR3 contains 16 residues. CDR1 LGHNA and CDR2 YSLEER come from the germline V gene. The CDR3 sequence: CASSQKGQGAGYGYTF. For the CDR3, the DNA is TGCGCCAGCAGCCAAAAAGGGCAGGGGGCTGGGTATGGCTACACCTTC.

V usage is TRBV4-3 and J usage is TRBJ1-5; TRBD1 aligns across 7 bases. Trimming removed 0 bases from V and 5 bases from J; junction bases left unmatched: 7. Germline V gene lookup returns CDR1 LGHNA and CDR2 YSLEER. The CDR3 totals 16 residues. CDR3 sequence: CASSQDLGQPDQPQHF. CDR3 in DNA: TGCGCCAGCAGCCAAGATCTGGGACAGCCAGATCAGCCCCAGCATTTT.

The chain uses TRBV28 and TRBJ2-5, with 9 nucleotides matching TRBD1. Germline CDR1 and CDR2: MDHEN and SYDVKM. This CDR3 spans 16 amino acids. V gave up 3 bases and J gave up 4 bases; unmatched junction bases: 9. The CDR3 DNA is TGTGCCAGCAGTTTTTTCTACAGGGGGCATCCAGAGACCCAGTACTTC. It translates to CASSFFYRGHPETQYF.

This chain connects TRBV4-3 to TRBJ2-3; D is perhaps TRBD1 (6 bases). The germline V gene has CDR1 LGHNA and CDR2 YSLEER. V dropped 1 base and J dropped 4 bases, with 18 bases sitting between them. CDR3 length: 17 residues. The CDR3 nucleotides read TGCGCCAGCAGCCAAGGAGGGGGATACAGGGTAGCAGATACGCAGTATTTT. It is translated as CASSQGGGYRVADTQYF.

The chain carries TRBV18 and TRBJ1-2; TRBD1 is a possible D gene (6 bases). V was cut by 3 bases and J by 4 bases, with 9 bases left in between. The CDR3 consists of 13 residues. Germline CDR1 is KGHSH and CDR2 is LQKENI. In nucleotides, the CDR3 is TGTGCCAGCTCACCGGACAGCGGCTATGGCTACACCTTC. Protein: CASSPDSGYGYTF. Variable domain in full (rest from reference TRBV18 and TRBJ1-2): NAGVMQNPRHLVRRRGQEARLRCSPMKGHSHVYWYRQLPEEGLKFMVYLQKENIIDESGMPKERFSAEFPKEGPSILRIQQVVRGDSAAYFCASSPDSGYGYTFGSGTRLTVV.

This chain links TRBV27 with TRBJ1-1, with a weak D call TRBD1 (6 bases). Germline CDR1 and CDR2: MNHEY and SMNVEV (reference sequence). V gave up 5 bases and J gave up 4 bases, with 11 bases separating them. This CDR3 region has 13 residues. DNA of the CDR3: TGTGCCAGCAGTCTCAGGGGTGGCACTGAAGCTTTCTTT. Protein: CASSLRGGTEAFF.

The J gene is TRBJ2-3, the V gene TRBV9; D gene unclear. CDR3 size: 15 residues. Germline CDR1 and CDR2: SGDLS and YYNGEE. V lost 0 bases and J 4 bases, leaving 12 bases between the germline ends. Written as DNA, the CDR3 is TGTGCCAGCAGCGTAGAAGGCTCAGAGGCAGATACGCAGTATTTT. Its translation: CASSVEGSEADTQYF.

The V and J genes are TRBV7-9 and TRBJ2-7; D might be TRBD1 (5 bases). The V end lost 5 bases, the J end lost 4 bases, and 15 bases lay between the germline ends. This CDR3 is built from 14 residues. Per germline, CDR1 SEHNR and CDR2 FQNEAQ (reference sequence). The CDR3 bases are TGTGCCAGCAGCGGGGAAAAGGGGCGGTACGAGCAGTACTTC. It encodes CASSGEKGRYEQYF.

The chain is built from TRBV2 and TRBJ2-5; TRBD1 is a possible D gene (6 bases). The germline gives CDR1 SNHLY, CDR2 FYNNEI. This CDR3 is 14 amino acids long. V was pared by 8 bases and J by 5 bases, with 18 bases between. The CDR3 nucleotides read TGTGCCAGCGGAAGACATGGTCAGGGGGAGACCCAGTACTTC. It translates to CASGRHGQGETQYF.

The chain carries TRBV27 and TRBJ1-4, with 9 nucleotides matching TRBD1. The CDR3 consists of 13 residues. Germline values: CDR1 MNHEY, CDR2 SMNVEV (reference sequence). Trimming removed 3 bases from V and 7 bases from J; junction bases left unmatched: 0. The CDR3 bases are TGTGCCAGCAGTTTGGACAGGGGTGAAAAACTGTTTTTT. It specifies CASSLDRGEKLFF.

This chain joins TRBV6-5 and TRBJ1-1, with 9 bases that match TRBD1. This CDR3 spans 16 amino acids. Germline V lookup: CDR1 MNHEY, CDR2 SVGAGI. J was trimmed by 0 bases and V by 0 bases; bases with no gene match: 2. This CDR3 reads CASSYSGQGLNTEAFF. CDR3 sequence (DNA): TGTGCCAGCAGTTACTCGGGACAGGGACTGAACACTGAAGCTTTCTTT.

This chain joins TRBV29-1 and TRBJ2-2; possible D gene TRBD1, 6 bases. Germline V CDR1 and CDR2: SQVTM, ANQGSEA. Trimming removed 3 bases from V and 2 bases from J, with 16 bases in between. The CDR3 loop spans 16 amino acids. The CDR3 bases are TGCAGCGTTGACCTTCCAGGGGTAGCTAACACCGGGGAGCTGTTTTTT. Amino acids: CSVDLPGVANTGELFF.

This rearrangement joins TRBV14 to TRBJ1-2, with unresolved D. Germline loops: CDR1 SGHDN, CDR2 FVKESK. This CDR3 is 15 amino acids long. Trimming removed 0 bases at V and 4 bases at J, with 12 bases between. This CDR3 is CASSQDLRDSYGYTF. The CDR3 region has the DNA TGTGCCAGCAGCCAAGATTTGCGTGACTCCTATGGCTACACCTTC. The full variable domain, with the rest looked up from reference TRBV14 and TRBJ1-2, is EAGVTQFPSHSVIEKGQTVTLRCDPISGHDNLYWYRRVMGKEIKFLLHFVKESKQDESGMPNNRFLAERTGGTYSTLKVQPAELEDSGVYFCASSQDLRDSYGYTFGSGTRLTVV.

The chain joins TRBV19 to TRBJ2-7; 9 nucleotides align to TRBD1. V dropped 10 bases and J dropped 6; count of bases not matched to a gene: 10. Germline lookup yields CDR1 LNHDA and CDR2 SQIVND (reference sequence). The CDR3 runs to 13 residues. CDR3 nucleotide sequence: TGTGCCACAAATCCGGGACAGGGAGGCGAGCAGTACTTC. Protein sequence: CATNPGQGGEQYF.

A word on this clone: This may be a read error: a much more frequent sequence differs by one nucleotide. The gene calls are TRBV5-4 and TRBJ2-7, with 7 bases fitting TRBD1. The J segment lost 0 bases and the V segment lost 4 bases, leaving 4 bases of the junction unmatched. The CDR3 runs 14 residues. Germline CDR1 SGHNT, CDR2 YYREEE (reference sequence). The CDR3 DNA reads TGTGCCAGCAGCCGCCGGGACAGCTCCTACGAGCAGTACTTC. Its translation: CASSRRDSSYEQYF.

The sample holds a few counts of this clone. The gene calls are TRBV13 and TRBJ1-5; D ambiguous. The CDR3 runs to 13 residues. V lost 5 bases and J 3 bases, leaving 8 bases between the germline ends. Germline values: CDR1 PRHDT, CDR2 FYEKMQ (reference sequence). The CDR3 here is CASSLGLNQPQHF. The CDR3 DNA reads as TGTGCCAGCAGCCTTGGACTCAATCAGCCCCAGCATTTT.

The rearrangement joins TRBV9 to TRBJ2-3, with 7 nucleotides matching TRBD1. CDR1 is SGDLS and CDR2 is YYNGEE in the germline V gene. The V and J ends lost 5 bases and 0 bases, in that order; junction bases with no gene match: 6. This CDR3 contains 15 residues. CDR3 coding DNA: TGTGCCAGCAGTGAGGACAGGATGAGCACAGATACGCAGTATTTT. Protein product: CASSEDRMSTDTQYF.

The V gene is TRBV5-4, the J gene TRBJ2-1; 10 nucleotides align to TRBD2. The CDR3 is 16 residues long. Germline CDR1 reads SGHNT; CDR2 reads YYREEE (reference sequence). J was trimmed by 4 bases and V by 4 bases; bases with no gene match: 8. The CDR3 spells CASSQTGTSVYNEQFF. Here the CDR3 DNA reads TGTGCCAGCAGCCAAACCGGGACTAGCGTATACAATGAGCAGTTCTTC. Full variable domain (remainder filled in from reference TRBV5-4 and TRBJ2-1): ETGVTQSPTHLIKTRGQQVTLRCSSQSGHNTVSWYQQALGQGPQFIFQYYREEENGRGNFPPRFSGLQFPNYSSELNVNALELDDSALYLCASSQTGTSVYNEQFFGPGTRLTVL.

This chain connects TRBV6-1 to TRBJ2-7, with D possibly TRBD1 on 6 matching bases. The CDR3 is made up of 15 amino acids. V dropped 4 bases and J dropped 2 bases, with 15 bases sitting between them. Germline V gives CDR1 MNHNS, CDR2 SASEGT. DNA of the CDR3: TGTGCCAGCAGTGCCTCAGGGGTGGGCACCTACGAGCAGTACTTC. Residues: CASSASGVGTYEQYF.

The chain recombines TRBV6-1 with TRBJ2-7; D is ambiguous. The CDR3 has 12 residues. Germline CDR1 is MNHNS and CDR2 is SASEGT. V gave up 7 bases and J gave up 3 bases, with 10 bases separating them. The CDR3 coding sequence is TGTGCCAGCACCAGGCTCCACTACGAGCAGTACTTC. Its translation is CASTRLHYEQYF.

The gene calls are TRBV7-9 and TRBJ1-2; D remains unclear. V lost 1 base to trimming and J lost 0 bases, with 3 bases between them. The CDR3 is made up of 13 amino acids. Per germline, CDR1 SEHNR and CDR2 FQNEAQ (reference sequence). As DNA, the CDR3 is TGTGCCAGCAGCTTAGGCGCTAACTATGGCTACACCTTC. It yields the protein CASSLGANYGYTF.

The chain carries TRBV7-9 and TRBJ1-1; D not resolved. This CDR3 is 11 amino acids long. V was shortened by 5 bases and J by 5 bases, with 6 bases between the two germline ends. Germline lookup yields CDR1 SEHNR and CDR2 FQNEAQ (reference sequence). The CDR3 sequence: CASSRRTEAFF. CDR3 sequence (DNA): TGTGCCAGCAGCCGTCGGACTGAAGCTTTCTTT.

The chain combines TRBV18 with TRBJ1-5; possible D gene TRBD1, 5 bases. The CDR3 sequence is 15 residues long. The germline V and J ends were trimmed by 6 bases and 1 base, with 13 bases remaining between them. The germline gives CDR1 KGHSH, CDR2 LQKENI. In nucleotides, the CDR3 is TGTGCCAGCTCCACGTCACAGGAGAGCAATCAGCCCCAGCATTTT. Residues: CASSTSQESNQPQHF.

The chain recombines TRBV14 with TRBJ2-3, with 7 bases lining up with TRBD1. The V gene end was trimmed by 4 bases and the J gene end by 7 bases; junction bases not matched to a gene: 2. Germline V gene lookup returns CDR1 SGHDN and CDR2 FVKESK. The CDR3 covers 12 residues. CDR3 sequence (DNA): TGTGCCAGCAGCCGGGACAGCTATACGCAGTATTTT. Protein sequence: CASSRDSYTQYF.

The CDR3 is CASSYPPTTGGKAAGANVLTF. CDR3 in DNA: TGTGCCAGCAGCTACCCGCCGACGACAGGGGGCAAAGCAGCTGGGGCCAACGTCCTGACTTTC. V usage is TRBV7-3 and J usage is TRBJ2-6; 10 bases fit TRBD1. Germline loops: CDR1 SGHTA, CDR2 FQGTGA. The CDR3 loop spans 21 amino acids. The J segment lost 2 bases and the V segment lost 4 bases, leaving 17 bases of the junction unmatched.

The chain couples TRBV30 to TRBJ2-1; no reliable D call. This CDR3 has 14 amino acids. Germline V lookup: CDR1 GTSNPN, CDR2 SVGIG (reference sequence). The V and J ends lost 1 base and 0 bases respectively, with 7 bases between them. DNA for the CDR3: TGTGCCTGGAGTGACCTTAGCTCCTACAATGAGCAGTTCTTC. Its translation: CAWSDLSSYNEQFF.

This clone was observed once. V gene TRBV4-3 combines with J gene TRBJ1-1; D gene uncertain. The CDR3 contains 13 residues. CDR1 is LGHNA, CDR2 YSLEER, per germline. Trimming removed 1 base at V and 4 bases at J, with 7 bases between. CDR3 residues: CASSQGQSTEAFF. Here the CDR3 DNA reads TGCGCCAGCAGCCAAGGACAATCCACTGAAGCTTTCTTT.